Below, one T cell receptor (beta chain) is given with its context. The target antigen is unknown. This sample was included in a study of shared clonotypes between healthy human individuals. Study-level points and caveats: Estimated richness values were generally larger in naive subsets than in memory subsets. Incompleteness in sorted-subset sequencing, despite large depth, was shown by rarefaction.

Naive CD8 cells lacked CD45RO, underwent positive selection for CCR7 and left out terminally differentiated effector memory CD45RA+ cells. Participating donors were healthy, HIV-negative adults free of recent acute infections or vaccinations. Trimming at V came to 3 bases and at J to 5 bases, leaving 11 bases not matched to a gene. This CDR3 has 16 residues. The germline CDR1 and CDR2 sequences are LNHDA and SQIVND (reference sequence). In the original workflow: ImmunoSEQ junction-only sequences lacked quality scores, so their filtering differed. Data came from immunoSEQ multiplex PCR; TCRdb stores just in-frame clones and leaves some out. V, J and clone size were drawn from that table, and D and trimming were deduced from the DNA. The data contain roughly 2,000,000 clones, around 95% of them singletons.

Sequencing used naive CD8+ T cells from PBMCs. This chain links TRBV19 with TRBJ2-5, with TRBD1 identical over 8 bases. The sequence was collected from a man between 18 and 29 years old in good health. Some clones in this sample may be carry-over from other donors' samples. The CDR3 coding sequence is TGTGCCAGTAGTATCAGGCCACAGGGGGTGGGGGAGACCCAGTACTTC. Translated, it gives CASSIRPQGVGETQYF.